This note documents a single T cell receptor beta chain sequence. Sequencing was at deep level. Some clones are missing from TCRdb's copy, which holds only in-frame ones; the method was immunoSEQ multiplex PCR. The table records 900,000 to 1,200,000 clones, around 78% of them present only once. This entry is derived from a study of shared clonotypes between healthy human individuals. CDR1 and CDR2 from the germline V gene are SGHRS and YFSETQ. The CDR3 covers 16 residues. V dropped 1 base and J dropped 1 base, with 11 bases sitting between them. This TCR came from a young man in good health. Some clones in this sample may be carry-over from other donors' samples. The chain uses TRBV5-1 and TRBJ2-2; D may be TRBD2 (6 bases). Sequenced input: memory CD4+ T cells from PBMCs. As for subset: CD45RA-negative fraction. The CDR3 here is CASSLSVGGNTGELFF. In DNA, the CDR3 is TGCGCCAGCAGCTTGTCGGTGGGAGGGAACACCGGGGAGCTGTTTTTT.